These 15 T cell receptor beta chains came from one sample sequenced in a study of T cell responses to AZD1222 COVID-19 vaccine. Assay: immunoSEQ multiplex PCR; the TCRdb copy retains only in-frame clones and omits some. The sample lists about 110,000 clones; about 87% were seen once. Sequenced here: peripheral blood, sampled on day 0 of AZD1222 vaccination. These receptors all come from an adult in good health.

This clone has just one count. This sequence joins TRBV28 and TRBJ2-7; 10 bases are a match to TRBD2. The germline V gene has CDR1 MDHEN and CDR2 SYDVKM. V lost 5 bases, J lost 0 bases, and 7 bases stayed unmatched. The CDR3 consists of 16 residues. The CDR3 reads CASSAPLAGDSYEQYF. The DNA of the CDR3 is TGTGCCAGCAGTGCCCCCCTAGCGGGAGACTCCTACGAGCAGTACTTC.

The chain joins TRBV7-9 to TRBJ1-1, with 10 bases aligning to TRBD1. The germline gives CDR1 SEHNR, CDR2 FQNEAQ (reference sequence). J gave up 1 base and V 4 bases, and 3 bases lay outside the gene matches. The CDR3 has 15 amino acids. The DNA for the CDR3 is TGTGCCAGCAGCTGGGGGGACAGGGGGAACACTGAAGCTTTCTTT. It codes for CASSWGDRGNTEAFF.

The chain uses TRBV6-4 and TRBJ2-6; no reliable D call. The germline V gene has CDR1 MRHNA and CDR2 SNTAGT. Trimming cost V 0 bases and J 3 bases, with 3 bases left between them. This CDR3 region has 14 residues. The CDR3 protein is CASSDSGGANVLTF. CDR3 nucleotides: TGTGCCAGCAGTGACTCGGGTGGGGCCAACGTCCTGACTTTC.

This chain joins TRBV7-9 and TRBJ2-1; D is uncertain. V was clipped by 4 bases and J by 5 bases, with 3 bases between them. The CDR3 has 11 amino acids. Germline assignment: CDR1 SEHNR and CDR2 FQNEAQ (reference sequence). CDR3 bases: TGTGCCAGCAGCTCAGACAATGAGCAGTTCTTC. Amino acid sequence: CASSSDNEQFF. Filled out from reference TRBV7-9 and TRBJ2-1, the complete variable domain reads DTGVSQNPRHKITKRGQNVTFRCDPISEHNRLYWYRQTLGQGPEFLTYFQNEAQLEKSRLLSDRFSAERPKGSFSTLEIQRTEQGDSAMYLCASSSDNEQFFGPGTRLTVL.

The CDR3: CASSLMLGHDSSYNEQFF. The CDR3 nucleotides read TGTGCCAGCAGCTTGATGCTGGGACACGATAGCTCCTACAATGAGCAGTTCTTC. The gene calls are TRBV5-6 and TRBJ2-1; D may be TRBD1 (6 bases). V lost 1 base and J lost 0, with 17 bases in between. This CDR3 spans 18 amino acids. Germline V lookup: CDR1 SGHDT, CDR2 YYEEEE.

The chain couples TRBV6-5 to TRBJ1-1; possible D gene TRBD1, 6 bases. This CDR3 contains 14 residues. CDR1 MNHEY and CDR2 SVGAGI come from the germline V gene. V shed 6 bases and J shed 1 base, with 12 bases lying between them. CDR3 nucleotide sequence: TGTGCCAGCAGGCGGGGGACACCGAACACTGAAGCTTTCTTT. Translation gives CASRRGTPNTEAFF.

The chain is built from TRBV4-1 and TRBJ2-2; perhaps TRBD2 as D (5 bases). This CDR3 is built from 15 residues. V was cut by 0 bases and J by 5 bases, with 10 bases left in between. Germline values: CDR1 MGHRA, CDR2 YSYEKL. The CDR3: CASSQEGSGTGELFF. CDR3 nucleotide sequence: TGCGCCAGCAGCCAAGAAGGGAGTGGGACCGGGGAGCTGTTTTTT.

The CDR3 coding sequence is TGCGCCAGCAGCCGAAAAAAGCAATCCCAAACTGCAACTAATGAAAAACTGTTTTTT. This encodes CASSRKKQSQTATNEKLFF. V and J are TRBV4-1 and TRBJ1-4; D not resolved. The CDR3 has 19 amino acids. The germline CDR1 and CDR2 sequences are MGHRA and YSYEKL. V lost 4 bases and J 0 bases, leaving 21 bases between the germline ends.

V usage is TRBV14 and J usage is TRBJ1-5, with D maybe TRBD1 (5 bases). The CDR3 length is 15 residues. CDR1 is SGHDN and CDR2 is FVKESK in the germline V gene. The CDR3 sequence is CGGPGEAISRQPQHF. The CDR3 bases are TGTGGGGGCCCGGGGGAGGCAATCAGCCGACAGCCCCAGCATTTT.

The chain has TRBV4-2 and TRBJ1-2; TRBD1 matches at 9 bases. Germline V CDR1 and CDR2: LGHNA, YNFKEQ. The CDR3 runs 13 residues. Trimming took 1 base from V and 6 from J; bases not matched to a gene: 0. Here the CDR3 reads CASSQGTGDGYTF. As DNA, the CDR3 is TGTGCCAGCAGCCAAGGGACAGGGGATGGCTACACCTTC.

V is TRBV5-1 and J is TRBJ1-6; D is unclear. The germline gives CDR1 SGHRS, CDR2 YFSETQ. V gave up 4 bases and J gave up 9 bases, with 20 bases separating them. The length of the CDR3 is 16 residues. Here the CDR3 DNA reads TGCGCCAGCAGCCCAACGGCCCACGAAGCGGGTTCACCCCTCCACTTT. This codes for CASSPTAHEAGSPLHF.

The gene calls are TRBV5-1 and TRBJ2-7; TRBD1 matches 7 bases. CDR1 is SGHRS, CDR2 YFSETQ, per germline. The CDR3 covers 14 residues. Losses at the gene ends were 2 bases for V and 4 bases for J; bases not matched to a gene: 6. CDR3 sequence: CASSFRKQGYEQYF. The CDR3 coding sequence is TGCGCCAGCAGCTTTCGTAAACAGGGGTACGAGCAGTACTTC.

CDR3 loop: CASSVIISASLTHEQFF. CDR3 coding DNA: TGTGCCAGCAGCGTAATTATATCGGCGAGCTTGACTCATGAGCAGTTCTTC. The chain uses TRBV9 and TRBJ2-1; no firm D call. Germline-derived CDR1 and CDR2 are SGDLS and YYNGEE. With 1 base removed from V and 8 bases from J, the gap between germline ends came to 22 bases. This CDR3 is 17 amino acids long.

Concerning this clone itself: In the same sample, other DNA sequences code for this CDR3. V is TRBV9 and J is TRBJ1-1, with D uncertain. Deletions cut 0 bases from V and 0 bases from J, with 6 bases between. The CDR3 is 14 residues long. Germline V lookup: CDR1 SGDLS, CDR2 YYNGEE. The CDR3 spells CASSVGQLNTEAFF. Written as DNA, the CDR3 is TGTGCCAGCAGCGTAGGTCAGTTGAACACTGAAGCTTTCTTT.

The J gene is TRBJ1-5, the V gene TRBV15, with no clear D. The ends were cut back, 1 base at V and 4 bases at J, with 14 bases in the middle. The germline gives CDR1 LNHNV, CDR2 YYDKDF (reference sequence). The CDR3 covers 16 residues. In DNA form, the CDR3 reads TGTGCCACCAGCAGAGCGGGGAGCCGCGGGAATCAGCCCCAGCATTTT. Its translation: CATSRAGSRGNQPQHF.